This T cell receptor (beta chain) was identified during a study of shared clonotypes between healthy human individuals. Looking at the study overall: Plates per donor: three CD4 naive, three CD4 memory, two CD8 naive, one CD8 memory. Notes on the study in general: Despite large depth, rarefaction showed incomplete sorted-subset sequencing. Genetic and exposure-history diversity was limited by the small donor number. Unshared clonotypes carried lower generation probabilities than those common to all four donors.

Comments on this clone: Antigen unknown. Other DNA sequences in the sample encode the same CDR3.

Sequenced by immunoSEQ multiplex PCR; TCRdb stores in-frame clones only, minus some. The repertoire holds approximately 2.5 million clones, with approximately 93% as singletons. The source material was naive CD4+ T cells from PBMCs. Subset of the sample: CD45RA+ positively selected. The TCR originated in a man younger than 35 in good health. Some clones in this sample may be carry-over from other donors' samples.

The CDR3 sequence is CASSPRGALSYEQYF. CDR3 bases: TGTGCCAGCAGTCCACGGGGGGCTCTTTCCTACGAGCAGTACTTC. The chain employs TRBV9 and TRBJ2-7; TRBD2 might be the D (7 bases). CDR3 length: 15 amino acids. CDR1 is SGDLS, CDR2 YYNGEE, per germline. V gave up 5 bases and J gave up 1 base, with 16 bases separating them.